This T cell receptor (beta chain) is from a study of shared clonotypes between healthy human individuals. The study, taken as a whole, reports: Sampling included only blood; tissue repertoires likely differ.

This clone was seen a handful of times. Antigen unknown. Replicate PCRs for unsorted PBMC used around 270 ng DNA (about 30,000 T cell genomes). Using ten immunoSEQ deep assay plates, investigators sequenced unsorted PBMC DNA. In the authors' methods: Filtering differed, since immunoSEQ gave only junction sequences and no quality scores. Profiled with immunoSEQ multiplex PCR; TCRdb holds only in-frame clones, not every one. From that table come the V and J calls and clone size; the DNA was used to work out D and trimming. Among about 510,000 clones, about 75% were seen once, and the ten largest hold around an eighth. V lost 5 bases and J lost 8; bases outside the gene matches: 5. This CDR3 comprises 12 residues. Germline values: CDR1 MNHEY, CDR2 SVGAGI.

The sequenced material came from PBMCs. This TCR came from a woman in her 40s in good health. Some clones in this sample may be carry-over from other donors' samples. The chain joins TRBV6-5 to TRBJ2-7, with 8 bases identical to TRBD1. The CDR3 DNA reads TGTGCCAGCAGTCCAGGACAGGGCAAGCAGTACTTC. This codes for CASSPGQGKQYF.